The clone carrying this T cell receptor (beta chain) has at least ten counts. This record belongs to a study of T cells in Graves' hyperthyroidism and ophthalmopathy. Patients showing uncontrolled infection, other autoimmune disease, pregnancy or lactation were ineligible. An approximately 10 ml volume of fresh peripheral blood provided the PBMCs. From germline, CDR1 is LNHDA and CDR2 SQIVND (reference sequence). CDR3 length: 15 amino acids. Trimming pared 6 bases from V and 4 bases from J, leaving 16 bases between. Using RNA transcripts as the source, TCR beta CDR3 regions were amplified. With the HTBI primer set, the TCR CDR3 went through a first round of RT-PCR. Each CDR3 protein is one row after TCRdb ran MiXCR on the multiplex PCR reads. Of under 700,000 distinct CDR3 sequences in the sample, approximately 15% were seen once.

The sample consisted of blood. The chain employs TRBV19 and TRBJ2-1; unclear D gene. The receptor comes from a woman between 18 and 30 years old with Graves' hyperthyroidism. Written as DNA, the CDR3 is TGTGCCAGTAGGCCCCCGGGCTTAAGGTACAATGAGCAGTTCTTC. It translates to CASRPPGLRYNEQFF. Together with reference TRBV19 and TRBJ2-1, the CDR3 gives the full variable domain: DGGITQSPKYLFRKEGQNVTLSCEQNLNHDAMYWYRQDPGQGLRLIYYSQIVNDFQKGDIAEGYSVSREKKESFPLTVTSAQKNPTAFYLCASRPPGLRYNEQFFGPGTRLTVL.